One and the same sample provided the 23 T cell receptor beta chains below, sequenced in a study of T cells expressing NK-cell markers. TCRdb reprocessed the 5' RACE reads and keeps a single row for each CDR3 protein, giving no DNA. The sample has about 380,000 distinct CDR3 sequences; the top ten hold roughly 5.2%. The sample was blood T cells: a sorted CD56 or NKG2C T cell subset, CD4+ or CD8+ T cells, or bulk PBMC T cells (not recorded which). All receptors derive from a man between 18 and 69 years old in good health.

The rearrangement links TRBV7-8 to TRBJ1-1; with no DNA, the TCRdb D assignment of TRBD1 cannot be verified. Germline V gene lookup returns CDR1 SGHVS and CDR2 FQNEAQ. This CDR3 is built from 14 residues. CDR3 loop: CASSSKQGNTEAFF.

This CDR3 is CAWSARYGQGFTEKLFF. This chain links TRBV30 with TRBJ1-4; TCRdb proposes TRBD1, but this gene call is untestable without DNA. The CDR3 is made up of 17 amino acids. CDR1 and CDR2 (germline): GTSNPN, SVGIG (reference sequence).

The gene calls are TRBV20-1 and TRBJ2-7; lacking DNA, the TRBD2 call made by TCRdb goes unchecked. The CDR3 has 13 residues. Germline V gene data show CDR1 as DFQATT and CDR2 as SNEGSKA (reference sequence). The chain's CDR3 is CSARDQLLAEQYF.

V usage is TRBV7-8 and J usage is TRBJ1-6; TCRdb reports TRBD1, a call that lacks DNA to check it against. The CDR3 runs 16 residues. CDR1 and CDR2 (germline): SGHVS, FQNEAQ. The CDR3 sequence is CASSLVVGGMISPLHF.

This chain joins TRBV20-1 and TRBJ2-7; TCRdb outputs TRBD1, but without DNA this stays unchecked. The germline V gene has CDR1 DFQATT and CDR2 SNEGSKA (reference sequence). The CDR3 has 13 residues. The CDR3 spells CSGFPGHLDEQYF.

This chain links TRBV3-1 with TRBJ2-1; the TCRdb call, TRBD1, lacks DNA for checking. Germline-derived CDR1 and CDR2 are LGHDT and YNNKEL (reference sequence). This CDR3 region has 14 residues. CDR3 loop: CASSQAGRDNEQFF.

The chain combines TRBV7-9 with TRBJ2-1; checking the TCRdb D call of TRBD2 is not possible without DNA. CDR3 length: 16 residues. Germline assignment: CDR1 SEHNR and CDR2 FQNEAQ (reference sequence). The CDR3 region is CASSSAGTSGRNEQFF.

The chain couples TRBV6-1 to TRBJ1-1; TCRdb returns TRBD1, unconfirmable since there is no DNA. Germline CDR1 reads MNHNS; CDR2 reads SASEGT. This CDR3 is 16 amino acids long. CDR3 sequence reads: CAGEGAGQGLNTEAFF.

This chain uses TRBV5-1 with TRBJ2-5; TCRdb gives TRBD2 as the D gene, but with no DNA this cannot be confirmed. The CDR3 is 15 amino acids. Per germline, CDR1 SGHRS and CDR2 YFSETQ. The CDR3 reads CASMASGAQGETQYF.

The genes are TRBV4-2 and TRBJ1-6; TCRdb's D call of TRBD1 is untestable without DNA. The CDR3 is 15 residues long. Germline V gene lookup returns CDR1 LGHNA and CDR2 YNFKEQ. This chain's CDR3 is CASSQIRGGYSPLHF.

The CDR3 here is CASSWREGRDRRNQPQHF. V and J are TRBV7-7 and TRBJ1-5. The CDR3 spans 18 residues. The germline CDR1 and CDR2 sequences are SSHAT and FNYEAQ (reference sequence).

V is TRBV5-1 and J is TRBJ2-5; TCRdb picks TRBD2, but there is no DNA to check that call. The germline V gene has CDR1 SGHRS and CDR2 YFSETQ. The CDR3 is 16 amino acids. The CDR3 loop is CASSFSLAGHGETQYF.

This chain uses TRBV6-1 with TRBJ2-7; the TCRdb D gene call, TRBD2, has no DNA to confirm it. CDR1 and CDR2 from the germline V gene are MNHNS and SASEGT. The CDR3 totals 14 residues. CDR3 sequence reads: CASSRLGAGYEQYF.

V and J are TRBV5-1 and TRBJ2-5; no DNA is available, so the TRBD2 call from TCRdb remains unchecked. In germline, CDR1 is SGHRS, CDR2 YFSETQ. This CDR3 is 16 amino acids long. CDR3 region: CASSVMGTHSGETQYF.

The V call is TRBV20-1, the J call TRBJ2-1. CDR3 size: 12 residues. Germline CDR1 reads DFQATT; CDR2 reads SNEGSKA (reference sequence). CDR3 residues: CSARGRYNEQFF.

The genes are TRBV7-8 and TRBJ2-7; TCRdb reports TRBD1, a call that lacks DNA to check it against. CDR3 length: 16 residues. The germline CDR1 and CDR2 sequences are SGHVS and FQNEAQ. CDR3 amino acids: CASSHWTRGPYYEQYF.

The chain employs TRBV5-1 and TRBJ1-1; the TRBD1 assignment by TCRdb is unverifiable without DNA. The CDR3 runs to 15 residues. Germline CDR1 reads SGHRS; CDR2 reads YFSETQ. CDR3 region: CASSLGQGMATEAFF.

This chain's CDR3 is CASSSLAGGEKPADTQYF. The chain employs TRBV11-2 and TRBJ2-3; the TCRdb D gene call, TRBD1, has no DNA to confirm it. The CDR3 is 18 residues long. Germline V CDR1 and CDR2: SGHAT, FQNNGV.

The chain uses TRBV6-1 and TRBJ1-6; the TRBD1 assignment by TCRdb is unverifiable without DNA. Looked up from germline, CDR1 is MNHNS and CDR2 is SASEGT. The CDR3 length is 18 residues. The CDR3 reads CASSSLQRSGGNNSPLHF.

This rearrangement joins TRBV7-2 to TRBJ2-1; TCRdb calls TRBD2, which cannot be checked without DNA. Germline CDR1 SGHTA, CDR2 FQGNSA. The CDR3 spans 13 residues. CDR3 in amino acids: CASSYTLASMTFF.

The rearrangement links TRBV15 to TRBJ1-5. CDR1 is LNHNV and CDR2 is YYDKDF in the germline V gene (reference sequence). This CDR3 contains 15 residues. CDR3 sequence reads: CATSRQKWSNQPQHF. Complete variable domain (other parts from reference TRBV15 and TRBJ1-5): DAMVIQNPRYQVTQFGKPVTLSCSQTLNHNVMYWYQQKSSQAPKLLFHYYDKDFNNEADTPDNFQSRRPNTSFCFLDIRSPGLGDTAMYLCATSRQKWSNQPQHFGDGTRLSIL.

The chain links TRBV10-3 to TRBJ2-7; TCRdb's D call, TRBD1, is unchecked because there is no DNA. Germline CDR1 is ENHRY and CDR2 is SYGVKD. This CDR3 is built from 17 residues. CDR3: CAISESTGGGSRYEQYF.

CDR3 in amino acids: CASRRGLASGGRETQYF. This chain joins TRBV12-3 or TRBV12-4 and TRBJ2-5; TCRdb indicates TRBD2, and absent DNA this call remains unverified. The CDR3 sequence is 17 residues long.